The clone carrying this TCR beta chain was detected a few times. No antigen is known for it. Via MiXCR, TCRdb re-called the 5' RACE reads, giving one row per CDR3 protein. This table has a few hundred thousand distinct CDR3 sequences, around 13% appearing once. This CDR3 is 14 amino acids long. In germline, CDR1 is MNHEY, CDR2 SMNVEV (reference sequence). V lost 2 bases to trimming and J lost 1 base, with 8 bases between them. The sample originates from a study of T cells after yellow fever vaccination. General study points: Only a minor proportion of clonotypes was detected across both CD4 and CD8 compartments. Peak timing came faster in the weaker secondary response, day 5 versus 15.

The specimen was CD4+ T cells sorted from PBMCs, collected 45 days after the yellow fever booster vaccination. The TCR was taken from a man younger than 45 who received the YFV17D yellow fever vaccine. The chain links TRBV27 to TRBJ1-1; D might be TRBD1 (5 bases). The CDR3 is CASSLKGKNTEAFF. The CDR3 DNA sequence: TGTGCCAGCAGTTTAAAGGGGAAGAACACTGAAGCTTTCTTT.